These 21 T cell receptor beta chains were sequenced from one sample in a study of brain T cells in children with intractable seizures. Some clones are missing from TCRdb's copy, which holds only in-frame ones; the method was immunoSEQ multiplex PCR. The sample consists of around 80,000 clones, under 95% of them appearing once. The sequencing used peripheral blood, collected at surgery. The source of these receptors is a girl aged 2 to 9 with Rasmussen encephalitis and intractable seizures.

The J gene is TRBJ1-5, the V gene TRBV9; D call uncertain. Looked up from germline, CDR1 is SGDLS and CDR2 is YYNGEE. This CDR3 spans 13 amino acids. The V gene lost 0 bases and the J gene lost 5 bases, with 6 bases spanning the gap. The DNA for the CDR3 is TGTGCCAGCAGCGTAGGCCCGGATCAGCCCCAGCATTTT. As protein: CASSVGPDQPQHF. The full variable domain, completed using reference TRBV9 and TRBJ1-5, is DSGVTQTPKHLITATGQRVTLRCSPRSGDLSVYWYQQSLDQGLQFLIQYYNGEERAKGNILERFSAQQFPDLHSELNLSSLELGDSALYFCASSVGPDQPQHFGDGTRLSIL.

The chain carries TRBV24-1 and TRBJ2-5, with a possible D match to TRBD1 (7 bases). This CDR3 region has 14 residues. CDR1 and CDR2 (germline): KGHDR, SFDVKD. V was pared by 4 bases and J by 7 bases, with 15 bases between. The CDR3 DNA sequence: TGTGCCACCAGTGAGGGACAGCCGGAGGGGACCCAGTACTTC. This gives the protein CATSEGQPEGTQYF.

The rearrangement joins TRBV5-4 to TRBJ2-7; D possibly corresponds to TRBD2 (6 bases). This CDR3 comprises 12 residues. The V end lost 0 bases, the J end lost 6 bases, and 7 bases lay between the germline ends. Germline V gene data show CDR1 as SGHNT and CDR2 as YYREEE (reference sequence). The CDR3 DNA reads as TGTGCCAGCAGCTTGGTCGGGGGCGAGCAGTACTTC. This sequence encodes CASSLVGGEQYF.

This sequence joins TRBV5-6 and TRBJ1-3, with D perhaps matching TRBD1 (5 bases). Germline assignment: CDR1 SGHDT and CDR2 YYEEEE. V lost 4 bases and J 0 bases, leaving 8 bases between the germline ends. This CDR3 has 14 amino acids. The CDR3 DNA reads TGTGCCAGCAGCCGGGACCTCTCTGGAAACACCATATATTTT. Translation gives CASSRDLSGNTIYF.

The chain combines TRBV5-1 with TRBJ1-3, with D possibly matching TRBD1 (6 bases). Germline CDR1 and CDR2: SGHRS and YFSETQ. V was cut by 0 bases and J by 4 bases, with 17 bases left in between. The CDR3 consists of 17 residues. The CDR3 spells CASSLDGGGRAGNTIYF. CDR3 nucleotides: TGCGCCAGCAGCTTGGACGGTGGGGGGCGCGCCGGAAACACCATATATTTT.

The DNA for the CDR3 is TGTGCCAGCAGCTTGATATTTGGACAGGGTCCGTATCCAAGCGGCTACACCTTC. Protein sequence: CASSLIFGQGPYPSGYTF. The rearrangement links TRBV5-6 to TRBJ1-2, with 8 nucleotides matching TRBD1. Trimming took 1 base from V and 8 from J; bases not matched to a gene: 19. The length of the CDR3 is 18 residues. Germline V gene lookup returns CDR1 SGHDT and CDR2 YYEEEE. The variable domain in full, with the rest retrieved from reference TRBV5-6 and TRBJ1-2, is DAGVTQSPTHLIKTRGQQVTLRCSPKSGHDTVSWYQQALGQGPQFIFQYYEEEERQRGNFPDRFSGHQFPNYSSELNVNALLLGDSALYLCASSLIFGQGPYPSGYTFGSGTRLTVV.

The V call is TRBV2, the J call TRBJ2-1; D is unresolved. The CDR3 spans 13 residues. The germline V gene has CDR1 SNHLY and CDR2 FYNNEI. V lost 1 base and J lost 7, with 8 bases in between. The CDR3: CASSEVGGNEQFF. The CDR3 DNA sequence: TGTGCCAGCAGTGAAGTCGGCGGAAATGAGCAGTTCTTC.

The chain joins TRBV14 to TRBJ1-2; 8 bases match TRBD1. The CDR3 is 14 amino acids. The V gene end was trimmed by 6 bases and the J gene end by 0 bases; junction bases not matched to a gene: 3. The germline CDR1 and CDR2 sequences are SGHDN and FVKESK. The CDR3 region has the DNA TGTGCCAGCAGAGAGACAGGGGCTAACTATGGCTACACCTTC. Its translation is CASRETGANYGYTF.

V usage is TRBV5-6 and J usage is TRBJ2-1; D unresolved. The germline V and J ends were trimmed by 4 bases and 1 base, with 9 bases remaining between them. The germline gives CDR1 SGHDT, CDR2 YYEEEE. The CDR3 runs to 14 residues. CDR3 DNA sequence: TGTGCCAGCAGCCCACTCGCATCCTACAATGAGCAGTTCTTC. The encoded protein is CASSPLASYNEQFF.

The V gene is TRBV2, the J gene TRBJ2-1, with D possibly being TRBD1 (6 bases). Per the germline V gene, CDR1 is SNHLY and CDR2 is FYNNEI. CDR3 length: 12 residues. V lost 2 bases and J lost 8, with 7 bases in between. The CDR3: CASSEKGDEQFF. For the CDR3, the DNA is TGTGCCAGCAGTGAAAAGGGGGATGAGCAGTTCTTC. The full variable domain, rest sourced from reference TRBV2 and TRBJ2-1, is EPEVTQTPSHQVTQMGQEVILRCVPISNHLYFYWYRQILGQKVEFLVSFYNNEISEKSEIFDDQFSVERPDGSNFTLKIRSTKLEDSAMYFCASSEKGDEQFFGPGTRLTVL.

The gene calls are TRBV10-1 and TRBJ2-1; D is undetermined. Germline V lookup: CDR1 WNHNN, CDR2 SYGVQD (reference sequence). This CDR3 region has 14 residues. V lost 5 bases and J lost 0, with 8 bases in between. The CDR3 loop is CASSRRNSYNEQFF. The DNA for the CDR3 is TGCGCCAGCAGTAGACGGAACTCCTACAATGAGCAGTTCTTC.

This clone was counted a single time. The V gene is TRBV6-5, the J gene TRBJ1-1; D unclear. Trimming left V 6 bases short and J 1 base short, with 15 bases between. The germline gives CDR1 MNHEY, CDR2 SVGAGI. This CDR3 comprises 15 residues. This CDR3 is CASRSSSPANTEAFF. CDR3 sequence (DNA): TGTGCCAGCAGATCTTCATCCCCGGCGAACACTGAAGCTTTCTTT.

The rearrangement uses TRBV2 and TRBJ1-2; no clear D gene. The CDR3 runs 14 residues. Trimming removed 7 bases at V and 4 bases at J, with 16 bases between. Germline V gene lookup returns CDR1 SNHLY and CDR2 FYNNEI. The CDR3 DNA sequence: TGTGCCAGCACCGCGAACTACTATGGCTATGGCTACACCTTC. This gives the protein CASTANYYGYGYTF.

CDR3: CSVEKALGTGEQYF. The CDR3 DNA sequence: TGCAGCGTTGAAAAGGCGTTGGGGACGGGGGAGCAGTACTTC. This chain connects TRBV29-1 to TRBJ2-7; D possibly matches TRBD1 or TRBD2 (5 bases each). This CDR3 has 14 residues. The ends were cut back, 2 bases at V and 7 bases at J, with 18 bases in the middle. Germline assignment: CDR1 SQVTM and CDR2 ANQGSEA.

This clone was seen more than once but under ten times. The genes are TRBV9 and TRBJ2-4; 7 positions match TRBD2. Germline V gives CDR1 SGDLS, CDR2 YYNGEE. Unmatched junction bases numbered 20, after V lost 4 bases and J lost 1 base. The CDR3 is 20 residues long. The chain's CDR3 is CASSPHGLVPDYFAKNIQYF. CDR3 coding DNA: TGTGCCAGCAGCCCCCATGGACTAGTTCCAGATTACTTTGCCAAAAACATTCAGTACTTC.

The chain joins TRBV5-1 to TRBJ2-3; 11 positions agree with TRBD2. Germline V gene lookup returns CDR1 SGHRS and CDR2 YFSETQ. V shed 0 bases and J 0 bases; nucleotides not matched to a gene: 6. This CDR3 has 18 amino acids. The CDR3 reads CASSLGLAGKPSTDTQYF. The CDR3, as DNA: TGCGCCAGCAGCTTGGGACTAGCGGGGAAGCCTAGCACAGATACGCAGTATTTT. Full variable domain (rest looked up from reference TRBV5-1 and TRBJ2-3): KAGVTQTPRYLIKTRGQQVTLSCSPISGHRSVSWYQQTPGQGLQFLFEYFSETQRNKGNFPGRFSGRQFSNSRSEMNVSTLELGDSALYLCASSLGLAGKPSTDTQYFGPGTRLTVL.

J is TRBJ2-3 and V is TRBV5-1, with D perhaps TRBD1 (6 bases). The V end was cut by 4 bases, the J end by 3 bases, with 12 bases between. The CDR3 spans 14 residues. Germline V gene sequence: CDR1 SGHRS, CDR2 YFSETQ. CDR3 coding DNA: TGCGCCAGCAGCCGGGACAAGGGGACAGATACGCAGTATTTT. The encoded protein is CASSRDKGTDTQYF.

This clone has ten or more counts. The genes are TRBV2 and TRBJ1-4; D ambiguous. V was trimmed by 4 bases and J by 8 bases, leaving 11 bases between them. Germline V gene data show CDR1 as SNHLY and CDR2 as FYNNEI. The CDR3 is made up of 13 amino acids. The CDR3: CASSGHRGEKLFF. CDR3 DNA: TGTGCCAGCAGTGGCCACCGTGGCGAAAAACTGTTTTTT.

The rearrangement joins TRBV7-3 to TRBJ2-1; TRBD1 matches at 7 bases. V lost 8 bases to trimming and J lost 8 bases; unmatched junction nucleotides: 9. This CDR3 has 13 amino acids. CDR1 SGHTA and CDR2 FQGTGA come from the germline V gene. The CDR3 DNA sequence: TGTGCCAGCGGAAGAGGGGGCGGGTATGAGCAGTTCTTC. Translating gives CASGRGGGYEQFF.

V and J are TRBV9 and TRBJ1-5; tentative D call: TRBD1 (6 bases). Germline values: CDR1 SGDLS, CDR2 YYNGEE. The CDR3 extends over 16 amino acids. V was trimmed by 3 bases and J by 4 bases, leaving 17 bases between them. The CDR3 DNA follows: TGTGCCAGCAGCGGACACAGACAGGCTAAGAATCAGCCCCAGCATTTT. It yields the protein CASSGHRQAKNQPQHF.

The CDR3 DNA reads TGCGCCAGCAGCTTGGATGGGTACGGCTACACCTTC. The encoded protein is CASSLDGYGYTF. V gene TRBV5-1 combines with J gene TRBJ1-2, with unresolved D. In germline, CDR1 is SGHRS, CDR2 YFSETQ. Trimming shortened V by 0 bases and J by 8 bases, and 8 bases separated the two germline ends. The CDR3 loop spans 12 amino acids.